This T cell receptor beta chain came from a study of monozygotic twins with inflammatory bowel disease. General observations from the study: Perhaps reflecting limited power, concordant and discordant twins did not differ in repertoire similarity. Researchers report that IBD patients shared fewer clonotypes with others than healthy twins, especially amid disease activity.

Unsorted whole blood yielded the total RNA, with T cells left unselected. Researchers put TCRalpha and TCRbeta cDNA through two nested PCRs lasting around 15 and 10 cycles. TCRdb reprocessed the 5' RACE reads, keeping one entry per CDR3 protein, no DNA. The sample includes over 200,000 distinct CDR3 sequences. Notes on this clonotype: The antigen remains undetermined.

This TCR derives from a human donor with ulcerative colitis or Crohn's disease, or a healthy co-twin of an affected twin (not recorded which). Sequenced material: blood.

The CDR3 sequence: CSARSISNRGGTEAFF. This sequence joins TRBV20-1 and TRBJ1-1; the TRBD1 assignment by TCRdb is unverifiable without DNA. The CDR3 spans 16 residues. Germline V gene data show CDR1 as DFQATT and CDR2 as SNEGSKA (reference sequence).